This TCR beta chain originates from a study of STAT5B mutations in CD4+ large granular lymphocyte leukemia. Study-level results: Patient CD4-sorted repertoires stayed more clonal than healthy ones after leukemic-clone removal. About 24% of private leukemic clonotypes occurred rarely in other patients' non-leukemic repertoires.

This clone was observed a handful of times. Its antigen is not known. This table comes from immunoSEQ multiplex PCR, and its TCRdb copy is limited to in-frame clones, with some not included. The sample consists of approximately 32,000 clones, 69% of them appearing once. The sample comprised CD4+ T cells from blood buffy coats. The sequence was collected from a human donor in good health.

CDR3 sequence: CASSHDWTATYSPLHF. DNA of the CDR3: TGTGCCAGCAGCCACGACTGGACTGCCACCTATTCACCCCTCCACTTT. The gene calls are TRBV4-2 and TRBJ1-6; the D is unclear. Trimming cost V 3 bases and J 8 bases, with 17 bases left between them. Germline-derived CDR1 and CDR2 are LGHNA and YNFKEQ. The CDR3 totals 16 residues.